Listed below are T cell receptor beta chains from one sample, sequenced in a study of blood T cell repertoires in COVID-19. The table came from immunoSEQ multiplex PCR; TCRdb's copy has only in-frame clones and leaves some out. This repertoire shows roughly 59,000 clones, roughly 80% found once; its top ten account for roughly 10%. Material: peripheral blood. The receptors stem from a human donor in a cohort sampled during active COVID-19. Each CDR3 is given with its conserved first and last residue. Each record gives: V gene, clone size, D gene, J gene, CDR3 protein. A D gene is named only where the DNA matches it firmly. Only part of the rows carry a size: once, few, many, or a class if the clone is expanded.

TRBV5-6	-	TRBD2	TRBJ2-1	CASSPLPSGSNEQFF
TRBV24-1	once	-	TRBJ2-2	CATSDFGGVSKGGELFF
TRBV28	few	-	TRBJ2-7	CATSPERPSSYEQYF
TRBV4-1	-	-	TRBJ2-3	CASSLELALADTQYF
TRBV29-1	many	TRBD1	TRBJ2-7	CSAHTGDDEQYF
TRBV4-3	-	TRBD2	TRBJ2-7	CASSQEFLAGQSYEQYF
TRBV28	-	-	TRBJ1-1	CAILMGGTEAFF
TRBV7-9	-	TRBD1	TRBJ2-3	CASSPPGQGTDTQYF
TRBV3-1/TRBV3-2	-	-	TRBJ2-3	CASSQDSCPRGPREDTQYF
TRBV9	-	TRBD2	TRBJ2-3	CASSPSGSADTQYF
TRBV19	-	TRBD1	TRBJ1-2	CASMRTGLNNYGYTF
TRBV28	-	TRBD1	TRBJ2-2	CASSLGQGPTGELFF
TRBV18	-	-	TRBJ2-6	CASSPPRQSSGANVLTF
TRBV29-1	-	-	TRBJ2-3	CSVERGASGTDTQYF
TRBV13	-	-	TRBJ1-2	CASSLRGWGGTPGYTF
TRBV10-3	-	-	TRBJ1-4	CAISDGRESEKLFF
TRBV5-1	few	-	TRBJ1-2	CASSLAQGKDSYTF
TRBV19	-	-	TRBJ2-3	CASSIKGVSADTQYF
TRBV21-1	-	-	TRBJ1-4	CASSKSLSTGHQGYDEKLFF
TRBV18	-	TRBD2	TRBJ2-3	CASSSGRGGDTQYF
TRBV16	-	-	TRBJ2-7	CASSQSFRGRYEQYF
TRBV5-1	-	-	TRBJ1-1	CASSLGDTRRTEAFF
TRBV7-9	-	-	TRBJ2-3	CASSLAGAPDTQYF
TRBV2	few	-	TRBJ1-6	CASSVPGARAYNSPLHF
TRBV28	-	TRBD1	TRBJ1-5	CASSLQGAYNQPQHF
TRBV24-1	-	TRBD1	TRBJ2-7	CATSDTSSTGVGYEQYF
TRBV19	-	TRBD2	TRBJ2-3	CASRGLAGDTQYF
TRBV7-6	-	-	TRBJ1-4	CASSLGGNEKLFF
TRBV11-2	-	-	TRBJ2-7	CASSPGLLANEQYF
TRBV5-1	-	TRBD1	TRBJ2-5	CASSPVTTGGETQYF
TRBV7-9	-	-	TRBJ2-1	CASSHRGLKRENPGNEQFF
TRBV25-1	-	-	TRBJ1-1	CASSDRGWAEAFF
TRBV30	-	-	TRBJ2-5	CARNSRGSGETQYF
TRBV24-1	-	-	TRBJ1-1	CATGSGTEAFF
TRBV7-8	-	-	TRBJ1-1	CASSYGTSEAFF
TRBV28	few	TRBD1	TRBJ1-5	CASSLSRTGSEPQHF
TRBV19	few	-	TRBJ1-2	CASSIGTPRGYTF
TRBV28	-	-	TRBJ2-5	CASSFRSTGWTQYF
TRBV2	-	-	TRBJ1-1	CASSSGVFEAFF
TRBV7-2	-	TRBD2	TRBJ2-2	CASSLDVAGKGELFF